Only a few counts were recorded for the clone carrying this T cell receptor beta chain. Its antigen is still unknown. These data come from a study of response to subunit inactivated influenza vaccine. From germline, CDR1 is SGHTA and CDR2 FQGNSA. The CDR3 is 15 residues long. Trimming removed 2 bases at V and 2 bases at J, with 11 bases between. Study-level points and caveats: The authors offered the suggestion that each seasonal influenza vaccination recruits few new T cells.

TCRdb called the RT-PCR reads again in MiXCR, with one record for every CDR3 protein. The sample holds approximately 500,000 distinct CDR3 sequences, roughly a quarter seen once. This sample also appeared in a second study, on T cells expressing NK-cell markers. That work states: The cDNA for TCR beta came from 5'RACE template switching with UMIs. Obtained from sorted CD3+CD56+NKG2C+, CD3+CD56+NKG2C- and CD3+CD56-NKG2C+ T cells were the TCR beta repertoires.

This receptor was obtained from a man aged 45-65 years who received an inactivated influenza vaccine. Sample: CD4+ T cells sorted from PBMCs, taken 11 to 12 days after vaccination. The chain joins TRBV7-2 to TRBJ2-3; unclear D gene. The CDR3 region is CASSLSLHHTDTQYF. As DNA, the CDR3 is TGTGCCAGCAGCTTATCTCTTCACCACACAGATACGCAGTATTTT.